This paragraph covers one T cell receptor (beta chain) sequence. The CDR3 extends over 13 amino acids. V lost 5 bases to trimming and J lost 1 base; unmatched junction nucleotides: 2. Germline V CDR1 and CDR2: MNHNS, SASEGT. PCR was performed using 60 Vbeta and 13 Jbeta primers. Assay used: immunoSEQ multiplex PCR; TCRdb lists only in-frame clones, some missing. The repertoire holds about 150,000 clones, with 65% to 80% as singletons. This record belongs to a study of cytomegalovirus exposure and HLA in healthy donors. This chain uses TRBV6-1 with TRBJ2-7; TRBD1 matches at 7 bases. The receptor was isolated from a woman aged 40-49 years in good health and CMV-seronegative. Input material: PBMCs. This CDR3 reads CASSSGQSYEQYF. The CDR3 DNA reads TGTGCCAGCAGTTCGGGACAGTCCTACGAGCAGTACTTC.